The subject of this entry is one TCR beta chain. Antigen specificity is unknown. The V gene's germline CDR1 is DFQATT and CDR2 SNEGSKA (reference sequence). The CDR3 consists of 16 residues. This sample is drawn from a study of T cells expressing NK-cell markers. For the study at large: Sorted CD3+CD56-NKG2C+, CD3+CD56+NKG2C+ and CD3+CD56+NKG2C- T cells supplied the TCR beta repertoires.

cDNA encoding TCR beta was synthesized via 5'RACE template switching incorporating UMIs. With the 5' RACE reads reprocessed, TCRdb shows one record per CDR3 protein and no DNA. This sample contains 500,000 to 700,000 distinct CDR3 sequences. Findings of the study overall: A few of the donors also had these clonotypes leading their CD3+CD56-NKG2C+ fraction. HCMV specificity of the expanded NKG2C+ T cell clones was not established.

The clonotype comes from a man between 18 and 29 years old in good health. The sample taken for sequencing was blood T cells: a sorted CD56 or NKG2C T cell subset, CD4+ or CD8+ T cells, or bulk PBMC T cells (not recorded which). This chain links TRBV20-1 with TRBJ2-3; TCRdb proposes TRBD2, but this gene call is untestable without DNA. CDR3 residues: CSAREPSGRESDTQYF.